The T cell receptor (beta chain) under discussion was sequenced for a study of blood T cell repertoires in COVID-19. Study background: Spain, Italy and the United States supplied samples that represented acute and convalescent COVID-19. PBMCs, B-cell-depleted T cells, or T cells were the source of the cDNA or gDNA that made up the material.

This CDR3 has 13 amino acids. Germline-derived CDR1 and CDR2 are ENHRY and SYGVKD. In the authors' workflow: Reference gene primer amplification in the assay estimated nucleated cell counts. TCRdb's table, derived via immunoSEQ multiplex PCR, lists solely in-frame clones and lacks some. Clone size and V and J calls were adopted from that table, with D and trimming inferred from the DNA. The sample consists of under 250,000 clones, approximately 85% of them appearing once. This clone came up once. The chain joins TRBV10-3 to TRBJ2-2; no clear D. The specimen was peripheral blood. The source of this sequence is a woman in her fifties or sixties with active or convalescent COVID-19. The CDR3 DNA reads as TGTGTTACCCGCGGAGTAAACACCGGGGAGCTGTTTTTT. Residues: CVTRGVNTGELFF.